The clone carrying this TCR beta chain was seen more than once but under ten times. CDR3 length: 14 residues. With 3 bases removed from V and 5 bases from J, the gap between germline ends came to 13 bases. The data derive from a study of regulatory T cells in long-lasting Graves disease. Time point defined: persistent/refractory GD, antithyroid drugs over 5 years with positive TRAb. The TCR library used RNA extracted from PBMCs. The TCR beta library used iRepertoire HTBI primers with Arm-PCR amplification of CDR3. Via MiXCR, TCRdb re-called the multiplex PCR reads, giving one row per CDR3 protein. The sample consists of 300,000 to 500,000 distinct CDR3 sequences, less than 25% of them appearing once.

This receptor was taken from a female donor with Graves disease. The source was peripheral blood mononuclear cells (PBMCs), collected when the disease was refractory, from a patient treated with antithyroid drugs. This chain connects TRBV12-3 or TRBV12-4 to TRBJ2-5; the D gene is possibly TRBD1 (6 bases). The CDR3 DNA sequence: TGTGCCAGCAGTTTGGGGGCTCCGCGGGAGACCCAGTACTTC. Protein sequence: CASSLGAPRETQYF.